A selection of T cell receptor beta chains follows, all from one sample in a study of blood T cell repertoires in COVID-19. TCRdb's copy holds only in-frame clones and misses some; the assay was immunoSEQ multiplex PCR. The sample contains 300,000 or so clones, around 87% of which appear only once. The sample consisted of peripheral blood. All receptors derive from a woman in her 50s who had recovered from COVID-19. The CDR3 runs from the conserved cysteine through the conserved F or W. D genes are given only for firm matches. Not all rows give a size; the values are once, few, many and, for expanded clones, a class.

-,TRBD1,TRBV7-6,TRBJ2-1,CASSPDRGRLDEQFF,TGTGCCAGCAGCCCAGACAGGGGGCGGTTGGATGAGCAGTTCTTC
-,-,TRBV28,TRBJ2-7,CASSLVGQVTTPNEQYF,TGTGCCAGCAGTTTAGTTGGGCAGGTGACTACCCCCAACGAGCAGTACTTC
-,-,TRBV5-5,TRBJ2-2,CASSRAGGELFF,TGTGCCAGCAGCCGCGCGGGCGGGGAGCTGTTTTTT
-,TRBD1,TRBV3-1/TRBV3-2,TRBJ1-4,CASSSGQGGLELFF,TGTGCCAGCAGTTCGGGACAGGGGGGTTTAGAACTGTTTTTT
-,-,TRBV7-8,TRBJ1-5,CASSLGDQPQHF,TGTGCCAGCAGCCTAGGAGATCAGCCCCAGCATTTT
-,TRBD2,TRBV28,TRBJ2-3,CASSLGAGGTSSTDTQYF,TGTGCCAGCAGTTTAGGAGCGGGGGGGACAAGTAGCACAGATACGCAGTATTTT
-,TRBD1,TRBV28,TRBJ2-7,CASSTGVEKQYF,TGTGCCAGCAGTACAGGGGTGGAAAAGCAGTACTTC
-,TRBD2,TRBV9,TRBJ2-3,CASSESGGVNTDTQYF,TGTGCCAGCAGCGAAAGCGGGGGGGTAAACACAGATACGCAGTATTTT
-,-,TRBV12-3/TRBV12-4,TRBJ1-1,CASSLLSTGRIF,TGTGCCAGCAGTTTACTCAGCACGGGTCGGATTTTT
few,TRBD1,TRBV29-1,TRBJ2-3,CSVTSTTGVTDTQYF,TGCAGCGTTACTTCCACGACAGGGGTGACAGATACGCAGTATTTT
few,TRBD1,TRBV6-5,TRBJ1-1,CASRGQSEGVEAFF,TGTGCCAGCAGGGGACAGTCGGAAGGGGTGGAAGCTTTCTTT
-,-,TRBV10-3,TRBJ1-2,CAISDSTNYGYTF,TGTGCCATCAGTGATTCCACTAACTATGGCTACACCTTC
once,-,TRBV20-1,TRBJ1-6,CSASLAVAYNSPLHF,TGCAGTGCTAGTCTCGCGGTCGCCTATAATTCACCCCTCCACTTT
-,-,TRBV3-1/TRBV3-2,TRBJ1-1,CASSRNRAGTEAFF,TGTGCCAGCAGCCGAAACAGGGCGGGCACTGAAGCTTTCTTT
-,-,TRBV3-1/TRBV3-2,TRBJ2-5,CASSQQGQGKTQYF,TGTGCCAGCAGCCAACAAGGTCAGGGGAAGACCCAGTACTTC
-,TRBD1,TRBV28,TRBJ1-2,CASSPGQPRYGYTF,TGTGCCAGCAGCCCGGGACAGCCTCGTTATGGCTACACCTTC
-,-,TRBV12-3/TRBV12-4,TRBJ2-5,CASSRDLGETQYF,TGTGCCAGCAGCCGGGACTTGGGGGAGACCCAGTACTTC
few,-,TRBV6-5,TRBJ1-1,CASSYFGEMNTEAFF,TGTGCCAGCAGTTACTTCGGGGAAATGAACACTGAAGCTTTCTTT
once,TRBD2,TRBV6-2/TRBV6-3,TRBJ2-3,CASSYLTSGSFTDTQYF,TGTGCCAGCAGTTACCTGACTAGCGGGAGCTTCACAGATACGCAGTATTTT
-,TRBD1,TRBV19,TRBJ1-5,CASSAGTGVQPQHF,TGTGCCAGTAGTGCGGGGACAGGGGTCCAGCCCCAGCATTTT